This T cell receptor (beta chain) emerged from a study of CD8+ T cells in alopecia areata (dated by TCRdb to the late 2010s). Looking at the study overall: Treated patients were enrolled in an open-label pilot trial of oral tofacitinib at 5 to 10 mg twice daily for moderate-to-severe alopecia areata. The RNA source kit depended on sample type: the PAXgene miRNA kit for fixed scalp, the miRNeasy kit for PBMCs, and the RNeasy kit for mouse skin. Human TCRbeta sequencing covered scalp tissue and sorted CD4+ and CD8+ peripheral blood T cells from patchy and totalis/universalis alopecia areata patients and healthy controls. High-throughput TCRbeta sequencing was used to examine T cell clonal expansion in alopecia areata in both the C3H/HeJ mouse model and human patients. Biopsies were taken from tofacitinib-treated patients at baseline and again at 4 and 24 weeks into treatment, and several of those patients also had a later scalp biopsy. Patients stayed on tofacitinib for 6 to 18 months and then had 6 months of follow-up off drug so that delayed response and recurrence could be assessed. Scalp clonality was compared among normal scalp (n=4), patchy alopecia areata scalp (n=8), and alopecia totalis/universalis scalp (n=8). TCRbeta CDR3 regions were amplified by immunoSEQ multiplex PCR using 35 Vbeta forward and 13 Jbeta reverse primers. Summary of the overall study and its limitations: TCR sequences shared between patients were less clear than in mice, possibly partly because of HLA diversity in the patient population. Compared with normal scalp, lesional scalp had higher clonality and more expanded CD8+ clones, particularly in alopecia totalis/universalis, a pattern that suggests antigenic drive. Resident alphabeta T cells in normal human skin are also sequenced, complicating scalp TCR repertoire analysis, unlike mouse skin dominated by gammadelta T cells.

To note about this clone: This receptor's antigen is unknown. No base quality information exists; no much larger clone differs at one position.

To prepare the library, the immunoSEQ multiplex PCR assay was applied. RNA was extracted from all samples and reverse transcribed into cDNA, which served as template for TCR sequencing. First-strand cDNA was synthesized with SuperScript III using a 2:1 mix of oligo-dT and random hexamers. Amplification bias was assessed with a synthetic immune receptor repertoire, and residual bias was removed computationally. As for the authors' bioinformatics: Raw reads were preprocessed to remove errors, and CDR3 was defined according to IMGT conventions as the region from the conserved cysteine to phenylalanine. Clonality was computed by normalizing Shannon entropy by log2 of the number of productive unique TCRs and subtracting the result from 1. Whether scalp clones were CD4 or CD8 was inferred by matching scalp TCRbeta sequences against CD4 and CD8 repertoires sorted from blood. TCRdb took over this immuneACCESS table, retaining in-frame rearrangements with V and J assigned. Such tables are incomplete; in checked studies, under half of the missing clones stem from an unresolved V gene, and the remainder is unexplained. The V and J calls and clone size are taken from that table; D and trimming were inferred from the DNA. Here the sample has around 120,000 clones; about two fifths occur a single time. The top ten clonotypes cover over 3% of the sample.

Peripheral blood and lesional scalp punch biopsies were obtained from patients with alopecia areata. After PBMCs were isolated by density centrifugation and stained for CD3, CD4 and CD8, a FACSAria was used to sort CD4+ and CD8+ T cells. The junction shows trimming of 4 bases on V and 15 bases on J, and the gene matches do not reach 8 bases of it. CDR3 length: 12 amino acids, cysteine to phenylalanine. The entry retains the CDR3 DNA only, 36 bases that are in frame from base 1. From the germline V gene, CDR1 is KGHSY and CDR2 is FQNENV. The source is a human donor with alopecia areata. The rearranged chain carries TRBV16 and TRBJ2-1, with TRBD2 identical over 8 junction bases. The sample comprised CD4+ T cells sorted from blood. The DNA is as follows: TGTGCCAGCAGCCCTCTCGGACTAGCTCCGTTCTTC. Its protein is CASSPLGLAPFF. The reference TRBV16 and TRBJ2-1 proteins fill in what lies around the CDR3, so the full variable domain reads GEEVAQTPKHLVRGEGQKAKLYCAPIKGHSYVFWYQQVLKNEFKFLISFQNENVFDETGMPKERFSAKCLPNSPCSLEIQATKLEDSAVYFCASSPLGLAPFFGPGTRLTVL.